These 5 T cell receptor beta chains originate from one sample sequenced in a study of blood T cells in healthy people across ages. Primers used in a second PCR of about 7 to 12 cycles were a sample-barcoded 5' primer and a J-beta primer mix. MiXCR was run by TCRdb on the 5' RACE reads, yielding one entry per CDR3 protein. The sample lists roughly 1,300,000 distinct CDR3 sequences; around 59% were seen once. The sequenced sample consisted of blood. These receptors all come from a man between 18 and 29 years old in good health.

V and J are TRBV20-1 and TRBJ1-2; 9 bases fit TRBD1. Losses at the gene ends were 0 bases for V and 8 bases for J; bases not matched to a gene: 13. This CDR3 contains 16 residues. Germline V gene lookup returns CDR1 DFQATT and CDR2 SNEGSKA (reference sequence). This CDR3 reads CSARDRREQGASGYTF. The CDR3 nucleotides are TGCAGTGCTAGAGATCGTCGGGAACAGGGGGCGAGCGGCTACACCTTC.

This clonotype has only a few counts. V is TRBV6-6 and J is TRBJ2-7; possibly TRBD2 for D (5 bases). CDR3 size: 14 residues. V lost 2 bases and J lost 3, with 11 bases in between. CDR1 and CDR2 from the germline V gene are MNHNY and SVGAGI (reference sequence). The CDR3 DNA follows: TGTGCCAGCAGTTACAAGTCTGGAGGCTACGAGCAGTACTTC. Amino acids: CASSYKSGGYEQYF.

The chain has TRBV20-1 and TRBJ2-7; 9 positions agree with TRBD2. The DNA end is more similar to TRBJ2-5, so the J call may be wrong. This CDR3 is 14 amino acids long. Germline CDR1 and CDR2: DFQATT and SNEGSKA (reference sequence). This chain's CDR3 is CSARGGSGSKTQYF. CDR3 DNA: TGCAGTGCTAGAGGGGGTAGCGGGAGTAAGACCCAGTACTTC.

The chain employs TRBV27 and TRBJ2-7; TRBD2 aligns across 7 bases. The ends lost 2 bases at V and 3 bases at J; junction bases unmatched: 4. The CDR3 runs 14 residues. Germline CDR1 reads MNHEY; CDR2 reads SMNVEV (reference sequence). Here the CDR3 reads CASSLAGDGYEQYF. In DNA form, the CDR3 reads TGTGCCAGCAGTTTAGCGGGGGACGGCTACGAGCAGTACTTC.

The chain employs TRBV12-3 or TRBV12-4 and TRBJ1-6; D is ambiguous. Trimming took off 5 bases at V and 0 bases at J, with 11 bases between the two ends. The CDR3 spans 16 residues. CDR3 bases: TGTGCCAGCAGTCGGGAACAGAGCTCCTATAATTCACCCCTCCACTTT. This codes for CASSREQSSYNSPLHF.